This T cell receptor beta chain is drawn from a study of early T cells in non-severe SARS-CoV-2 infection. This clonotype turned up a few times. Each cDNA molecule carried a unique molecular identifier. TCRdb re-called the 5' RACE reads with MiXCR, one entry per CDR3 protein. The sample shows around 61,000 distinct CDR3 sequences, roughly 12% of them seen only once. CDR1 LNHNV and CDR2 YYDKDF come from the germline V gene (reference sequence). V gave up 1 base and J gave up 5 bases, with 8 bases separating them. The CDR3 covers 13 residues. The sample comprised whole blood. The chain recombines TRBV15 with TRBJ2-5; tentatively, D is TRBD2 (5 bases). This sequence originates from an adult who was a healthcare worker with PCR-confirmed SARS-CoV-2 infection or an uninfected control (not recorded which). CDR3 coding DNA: TGTGCCACCAGCAGAGCGGGATGGGAGACCCAGTACTTC. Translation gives CATSRAGWETQYF.